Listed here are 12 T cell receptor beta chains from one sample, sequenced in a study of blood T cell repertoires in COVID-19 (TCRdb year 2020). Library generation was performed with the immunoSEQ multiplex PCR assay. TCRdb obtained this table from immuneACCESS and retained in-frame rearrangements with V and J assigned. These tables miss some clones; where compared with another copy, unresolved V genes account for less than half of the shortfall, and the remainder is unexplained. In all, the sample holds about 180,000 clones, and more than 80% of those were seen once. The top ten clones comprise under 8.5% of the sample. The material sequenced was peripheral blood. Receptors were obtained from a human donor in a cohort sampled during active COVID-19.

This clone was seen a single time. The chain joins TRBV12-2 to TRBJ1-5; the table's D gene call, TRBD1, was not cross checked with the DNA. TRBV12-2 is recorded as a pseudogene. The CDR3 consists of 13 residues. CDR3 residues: CASRSYRGKPQHF. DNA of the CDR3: TGTGCAAGTCGCTCCTACAGGGGGAAGCCCCAGCATTTT.

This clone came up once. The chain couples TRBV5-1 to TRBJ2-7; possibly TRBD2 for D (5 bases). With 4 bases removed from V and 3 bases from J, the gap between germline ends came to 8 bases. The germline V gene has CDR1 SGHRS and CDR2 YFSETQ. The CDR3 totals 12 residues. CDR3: CASSGEGYEQYF. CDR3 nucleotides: TGCGCCAGCAGCGGAGAGGGCTACGAGCAGTACTTC. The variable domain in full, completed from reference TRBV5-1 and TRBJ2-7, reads KAGVTQTPRYLIKTRGQQVTLSCSPISGHRSVSWYQQTPGQGLQFLFEYFSETQRNKGNFPGRFSGRQFSNSRSEMNVSTLELGDSALYLCASSGEGYEQYFGPGTRLTVT.

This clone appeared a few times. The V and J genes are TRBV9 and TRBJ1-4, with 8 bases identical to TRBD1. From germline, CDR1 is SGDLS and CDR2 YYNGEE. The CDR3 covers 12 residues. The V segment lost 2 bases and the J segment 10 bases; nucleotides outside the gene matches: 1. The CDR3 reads CASSVGQGKLFF. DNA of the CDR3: TGTGCCAGCAGCGTTGGACAGGGAAAACTGTTTTTT. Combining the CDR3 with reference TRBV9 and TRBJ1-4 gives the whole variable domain DSGVTQTPKHLITATGQRVTLRCSPRSGDLSVYWYQQSLDQGLQFLIQYYNGEERAKGNILERFSAQQFPDLHSELNLSSLELGDSALYFCASSVGQGKLFFGSGTQLSVL.

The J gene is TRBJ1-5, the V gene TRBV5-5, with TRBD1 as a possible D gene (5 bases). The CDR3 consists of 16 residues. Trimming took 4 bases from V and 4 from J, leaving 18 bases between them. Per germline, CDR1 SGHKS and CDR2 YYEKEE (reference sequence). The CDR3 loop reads CASSPGVVRANQPQHF. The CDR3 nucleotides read TGTGCCAGCAGCCCTGGAGTCGTCAGGGCAAATCAGCCCCAGCATTTT.

In DNA form, the CDR3 reads TGCAGCGTTGAAGATGACAGGGCGACCATATATTTT. Translating it yields CSVEDDRATIYF. The rearrangement joins TRBV29-1 to TRBJ1-3, with TRBD1 matching over 7 bases. The V gene's germline CDR1 is SQVTM and CDR2 ANQGSEA. The CDR3 loop spans 12 amino acids. J lost 10 bases, V lost 0 bases, and 3 bases had no gene match.

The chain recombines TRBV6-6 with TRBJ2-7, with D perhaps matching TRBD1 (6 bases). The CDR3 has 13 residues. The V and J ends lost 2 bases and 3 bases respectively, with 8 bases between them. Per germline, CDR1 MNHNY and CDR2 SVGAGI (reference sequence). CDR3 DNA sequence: TGTGCCAGCAGTTACGGGACATTCTACGAGCAGTACTTC. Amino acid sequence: CASSYGTFYEQYF.

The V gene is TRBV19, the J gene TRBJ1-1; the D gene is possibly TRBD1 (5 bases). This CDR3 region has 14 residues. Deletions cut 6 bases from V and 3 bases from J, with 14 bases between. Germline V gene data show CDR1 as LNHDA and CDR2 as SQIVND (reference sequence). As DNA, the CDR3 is TGTGCCAGTAGGCAGTTCGAAGGGGACACTGAAGCTTTCTTT. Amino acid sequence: CASRQFEGDTEAFF. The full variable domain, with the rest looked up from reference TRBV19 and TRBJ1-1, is DGGITQSPKYLFRKEGQNVTLSCEQNLNHDAMYWYRQDPGQGLRLIYYSQIVNDFQKGDIAEGYSVSREKKESFPLTVTSAQKNPTAFYLCASRQFEGDTEAFFGQGTRLTVV.

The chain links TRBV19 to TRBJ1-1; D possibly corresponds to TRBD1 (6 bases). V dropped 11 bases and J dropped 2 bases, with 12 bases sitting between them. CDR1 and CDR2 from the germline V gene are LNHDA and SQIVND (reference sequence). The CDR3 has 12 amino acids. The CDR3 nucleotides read TGTGCCTCTGGGACACAAAACACTGAAGCTTTCTTT. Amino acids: CASGTQNTEAFF.

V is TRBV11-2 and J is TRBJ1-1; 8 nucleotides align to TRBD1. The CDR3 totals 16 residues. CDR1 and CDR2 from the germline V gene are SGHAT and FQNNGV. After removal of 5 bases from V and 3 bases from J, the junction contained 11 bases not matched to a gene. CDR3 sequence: CASSLQQGVWYTEAFF. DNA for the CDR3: TGTGCCAGCAGCCTTCAACAGGGGGTATGGTACACTGAAGCTTTCTTT.

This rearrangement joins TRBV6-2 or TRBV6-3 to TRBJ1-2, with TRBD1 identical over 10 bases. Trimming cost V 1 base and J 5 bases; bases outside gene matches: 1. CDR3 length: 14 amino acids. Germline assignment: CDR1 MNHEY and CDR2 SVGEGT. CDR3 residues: CASSYWDRGYGYTF. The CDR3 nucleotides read TGTGCCAGCAGTTACTGGGACAGGGGATATGGCTACACCTTC.

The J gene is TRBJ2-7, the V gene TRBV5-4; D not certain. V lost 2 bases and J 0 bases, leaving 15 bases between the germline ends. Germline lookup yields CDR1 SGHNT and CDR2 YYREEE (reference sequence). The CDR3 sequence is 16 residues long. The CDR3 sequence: CASSLGPSFSSYEQYF. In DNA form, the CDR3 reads TGTGCCAGCAGCTTAGGCCCTAGTTTTAGCTCCTACGAGCAGTACTTC.

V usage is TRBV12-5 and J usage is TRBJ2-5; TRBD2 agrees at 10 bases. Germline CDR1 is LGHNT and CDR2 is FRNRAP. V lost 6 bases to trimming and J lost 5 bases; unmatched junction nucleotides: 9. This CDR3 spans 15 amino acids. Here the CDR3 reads CASGPQRGGPETQYF. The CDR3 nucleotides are TGTGCTAGTGGCCCACAGCGGGGGGGCCCGGAGACCCAGTACTTC.